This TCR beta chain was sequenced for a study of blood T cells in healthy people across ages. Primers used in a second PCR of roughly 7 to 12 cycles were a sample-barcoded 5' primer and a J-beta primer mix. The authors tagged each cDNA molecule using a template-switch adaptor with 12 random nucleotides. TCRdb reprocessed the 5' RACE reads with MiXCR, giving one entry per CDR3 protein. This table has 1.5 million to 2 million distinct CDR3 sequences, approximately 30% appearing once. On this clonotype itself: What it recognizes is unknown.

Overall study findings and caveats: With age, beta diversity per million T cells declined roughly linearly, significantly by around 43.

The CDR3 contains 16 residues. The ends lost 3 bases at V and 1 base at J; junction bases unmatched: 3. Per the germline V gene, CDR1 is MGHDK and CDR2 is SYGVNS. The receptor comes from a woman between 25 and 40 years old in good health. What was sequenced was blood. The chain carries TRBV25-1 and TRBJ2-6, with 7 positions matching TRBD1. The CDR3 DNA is TGTGCCAGCAGTGACAGGGGGTGGTCTGGGGCCAACGTCCTGACTTTC. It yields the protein CASSDRGWSGANVLTF.